This T cell receptor beta chain was documented in a study of identical twins. Study-wide results and limits: Zero-insertion analyses were open to partial confounding by invariant MAIT and iNKT cells.

This clonotype was seen more than once but under ten times. What it binds is unknown. The CDR3 contains 18 residues. Per germline, CDR1 MNHNS and CDR2 SASEGT. J lost 4 bases, V lost 5 bases, and 15 bases had no gene match. Unique molecular identifiers were in the cDNA, with template-switch universal primer binding. TCRdb itself ran the 5' RACE reads through MiXCR, one entry per CDR3 protein. The sample carries just under 650,000 distinct CDR3 sequences, 7% to 7.5% recorded once. A further study also used this sample, focusing on yellow fever vaccine responses in identical twins.

The rearrangement joins TRBV6-1 to TRBJ1-3, with 9 nucleotides matching TRBD1. The receptor was derived from a woman younger than 35 in good health. Sequenced material: PBMCs. Here the CDR3 reads CASSRRYLDRGEGNTIYF. The CDR3 DNA follows: TGTGCCAGCAGTAGGCGCTACCTCGACAGGGGGGAAGGAAACACCATATATTTT.